This T cell receptor beta chain was identified in a study of OX40 agonist ivuxolimab in advanced cancers. Study in general: The study reported partial responses in three patients: one hepatocellular carcinoma, two cutaneous melanoma. Findings and limits, study-wide: Patients with a partial response at 0.1-3.0 mg/kg had among the lowest clonal expansion. The authors did not determine the antigen specificity of the expanded peripheral T cells.

The CDR3 loop spans 15 amino acids. The V and J ends lost 5 bases and 0 bases respectively, with 11 bases between them. The germline V gene has CDR1 LNHDA and CDR2 SQIVND (reference sequence). Profiled with immunoSEQ multiplex PCR; TCRdb holds only in-frame clones, not every one. The sample yields about 50,000 clones, approximately 91% seen once. Sampling of blood occurred at baseline, cycle 4 day 1, and cycle 7 day 1. In the case of this clone: Its matching antigen is unknown.

This sequence was found in an adult with an advanced solid tumor such as melanoma, head and neck, liver or kidney cancer. Here the sequenced sample was CD4+ or CD8+ T cells sorted from blood, taken in a trial of the OX40 agonist ivuxolimab. This chain uses TRBV19 with TRBJ1-5, with TRBD1 as a possible D gene (5 bases). CDR3 in DNA: TGTGCCAGTAGTTCCCGGACATATAGCAATCAGCCCCAGCATTTT. It yields the protein CASSSRTYSNQPQHF.